This T cell receptor (beta chain) was identified in a study of T cell repertoires in cytomegalovirus infection. TCRdb fed the reads into MiXCR, producing one record per CDR3 protein. The repertoire holds hundreds of thousands of distinct CDR3 sequences, with about 9.2% as singletons. The CDR3 totals 15 residues. Per the germline V gene, CDR1 is MDHEN and CDR2 is SYDVKM. Trimming cost V 4 bases and J 0 bases; bases outside gene matches: 5. This clonotype has ten or more counts. The source of this sequence is a human donor in good health (CMV status not recorded). Some clones in this sample may be carry-over from other donors' samples. Sequencing input: PBMCs. The rearrangement joins TRBV28 to TRBJ2-7, with 8 bases lining up with TRBD1. The CDR3 DNA sequence: TGTGCCAGCAGTTGGGACGGACAGGGCTCCTACGAGCAGTACGTC. It translates to CASSWDGQGSYEQYV.